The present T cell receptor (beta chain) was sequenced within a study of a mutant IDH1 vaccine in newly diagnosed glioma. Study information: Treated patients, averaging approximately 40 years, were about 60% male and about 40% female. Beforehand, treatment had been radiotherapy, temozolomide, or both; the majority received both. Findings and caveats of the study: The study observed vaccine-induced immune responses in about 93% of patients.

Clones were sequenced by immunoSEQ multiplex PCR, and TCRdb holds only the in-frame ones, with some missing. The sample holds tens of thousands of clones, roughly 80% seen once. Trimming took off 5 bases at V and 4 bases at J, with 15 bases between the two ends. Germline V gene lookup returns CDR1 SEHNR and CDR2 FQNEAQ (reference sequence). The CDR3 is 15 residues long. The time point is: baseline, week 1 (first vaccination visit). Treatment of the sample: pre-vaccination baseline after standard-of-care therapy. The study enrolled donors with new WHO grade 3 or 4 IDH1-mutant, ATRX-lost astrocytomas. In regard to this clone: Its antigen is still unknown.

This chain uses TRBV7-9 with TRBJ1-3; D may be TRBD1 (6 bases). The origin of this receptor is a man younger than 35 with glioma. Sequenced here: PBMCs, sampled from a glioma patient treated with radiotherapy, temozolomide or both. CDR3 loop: CASSPRDTPGNTIYF. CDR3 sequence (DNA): TGTGCCAGCAGCCCCCGGGACACTCCAGGAAACACCATATATTTT.